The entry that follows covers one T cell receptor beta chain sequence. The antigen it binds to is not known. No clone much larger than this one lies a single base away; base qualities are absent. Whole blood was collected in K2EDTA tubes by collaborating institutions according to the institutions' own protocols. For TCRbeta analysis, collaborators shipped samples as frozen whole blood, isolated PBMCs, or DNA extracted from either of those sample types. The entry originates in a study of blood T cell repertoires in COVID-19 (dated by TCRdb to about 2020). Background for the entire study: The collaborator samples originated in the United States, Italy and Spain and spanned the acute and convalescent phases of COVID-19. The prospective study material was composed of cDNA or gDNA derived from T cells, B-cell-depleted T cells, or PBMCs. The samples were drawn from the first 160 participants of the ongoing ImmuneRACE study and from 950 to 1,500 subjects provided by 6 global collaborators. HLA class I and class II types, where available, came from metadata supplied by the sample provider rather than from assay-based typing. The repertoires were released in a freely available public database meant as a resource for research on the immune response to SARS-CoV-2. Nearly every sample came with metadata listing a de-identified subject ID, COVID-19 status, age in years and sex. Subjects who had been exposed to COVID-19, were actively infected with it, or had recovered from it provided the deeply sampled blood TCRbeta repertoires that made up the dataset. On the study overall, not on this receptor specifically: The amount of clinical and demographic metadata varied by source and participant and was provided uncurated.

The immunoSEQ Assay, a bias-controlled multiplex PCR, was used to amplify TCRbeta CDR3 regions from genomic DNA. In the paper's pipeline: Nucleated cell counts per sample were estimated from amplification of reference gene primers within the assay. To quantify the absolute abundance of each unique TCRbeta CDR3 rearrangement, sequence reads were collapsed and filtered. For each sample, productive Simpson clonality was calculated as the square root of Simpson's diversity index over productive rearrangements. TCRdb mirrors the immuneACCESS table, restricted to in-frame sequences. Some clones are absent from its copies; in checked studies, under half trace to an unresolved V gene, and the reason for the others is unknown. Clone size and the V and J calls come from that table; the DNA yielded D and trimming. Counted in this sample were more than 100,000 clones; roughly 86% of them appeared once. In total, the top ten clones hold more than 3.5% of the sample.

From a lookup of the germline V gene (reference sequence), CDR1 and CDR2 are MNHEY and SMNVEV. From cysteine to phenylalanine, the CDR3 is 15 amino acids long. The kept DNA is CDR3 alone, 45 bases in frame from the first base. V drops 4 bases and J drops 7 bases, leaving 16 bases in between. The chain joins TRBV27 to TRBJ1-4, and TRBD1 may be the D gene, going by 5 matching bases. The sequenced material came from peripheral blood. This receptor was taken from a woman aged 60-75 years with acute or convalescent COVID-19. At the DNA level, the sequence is TGTGCCAGCAGTTCGACAGAAGACAGAAGTGAAAAACTGTTTTTT. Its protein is CASSSTEDRSEKLFF.